The 24 T cell receptor beta chains reported below all come from one sample, sequenced in a study of shared clonotypes between healthy human individuals. Naive CD8 populations comprised CD45RO-negative cells positively selected for CCR7, excluding terminally differentiated effector memory CD45RA+ cells. Sequencing used immunoSEQ multiplex PCR; TCRdb keeps in-frame clones, though not all of them. The top ten clones hold 1.5% to 2% of a sample with roughly 2.1 million clones, 90% to 95% of them seen once. The sample comprised naive CD8+ T cells from PBMCs. Every receptor here comes from a man younger than 35 in good health. Some clones in this sample may be carry-over from other donors' samples.

V gene TRBV6-1 combines with J gene TRBJ2-7; TRBD2 matches 9 bases. Trimming removed 4 bases from V and 3 bases from J; junction bases left unmatched: 7. The CDR3 spans 15 residues. Germline lookup yields CDR1 MNHNS and CDR2 SASEGT. The CDR3 nucleotides are TGTGCCAGCAGTGGATCAGCTAGCGGGGTCTACGAGCAGTACTTC. This translates into CASSGSASGVYEQYF.

This sequence joins TRBV15 and TRBJ1-4; no reliable D call. CDR3 size: 13 residues. Trimming cost V 5 bases and J 4 bases, with 8 bases left between them. Germline values: CDR1 LNHNV, CDR2 YYDKDF (reference sequence). Written as DNA, the CDR3 is TGTGCCACCAGCGGGCATCATAATGAAAAACTGTTTTTT. The encoded protein is CATSGHHNEKLFF.

The chain carries TRBV7-9 and TRBJ2-1; the D gene is possibly TRBD2 (6 bases). Germline CDR1 SEHNR, CDR2 FQNEAQ (reference sequence). The CDR3 extends over 15 amino acids. Trimming took 4 bases from V and 7 from J, leaving 17 bases between them. CDR3 coding DNA: TGTGCCAGCAGCTCGCGGGACCCAAGTACGAATGAGCAGTTCTTC. Amino acids: CASSSRDPSTNEQFF. Looking up the rest from reference TRBV7-9 and TRBJ2-1 gives the full variable domain: DTGVSQNPRHKITKRGQNVTFRCDPISEHNRLYWYRQTLGQGPEFLTYFQNEAQLEKSRLLSDRFSAERPKGSFSTLEIQRTEQGDSAMYLCASSSRDPSTNEQFFGPGTRLTVL.

The gene calls are TRBV7-3 and TRBJ2-1, with a possible D match to TRBD2 (6 bases). The CDR3 consists of 15 residues. Germline loops: CDR1 SGHTA, CDR2 FQGTGA. The ends were cut back, 5 bases at V and 4 bases at J, with 15 bases in the middle. The DNA of the CDR3 is TGTGCCAGCAGCGTCTGGGGGGTTACTTACAATGAGCAGTTCTTC. Protein product: CASSVWGVTYNEQFF.

Here the CDR3 DNA reads TGTGCCAGCAGCTTGGGGGGCAAACATCGGTACTTC. It translates to CASSLGGKHRYF. V usage is TRBV13 and J usage is TRBJ2-5; tentatively, D is TRBD1 or TRBD2 (6 bases each). CDR1 is PRHDT and CDR2 is FYEKMQ in the germline V gene (reference sequence). V lost 3 bases, J lost 13 bases, and 15 bases lay in between. This CDR3 comprises 12 residues.

The chain uses TRBV27 and TRBJ2-1; 14 nucleotides match TRBD2. After removal of 6 bases from V and 10 bases from J, the junction contained 5 bases not matched to a gene. CDR1 MNHEY and CDR2 SMNVEV come from the germline V gene (reference sequence). The CDR3 runs to 14 residues. This chain's CDR3 is CASRTGLAGDEQFF. As DNA, the CDR3 is TGTGCCAGCAGAACGGGACTAGCGGGAGACGAGCAGTTCTTC.

The chain employs TRBV7-8 and TRBJ1-2; D gene unclear. The germline V and J ends were trimmed by 4 bases and 4 bases, with 16 bases remaining between them. CDR1 SGHVS and CDR2 FQNEAQ come from the germline V gene. The CDR3 contains 15 residues. CDR3 sequence (DNA): TGTGCCAGCAGCTCGAACGATTGGGGAATCTATGGCTACACCTTC. Translation: CASSSNDWGIYGYTF.

The chain employs TRBV9 and TRBJ2-1, with D tentatively TRBD1 (6 bases). CDR3 length equals 16 residues. V lost 2 bases, J lost 4 bases, and 16 bases lay in between. CDR1 is SGDLS and CDR2 is YYNGEE in the germline V gene. This CDR3 reads CASSVGRRGGYNEQFF. As DNA, the CDR3 is TGTGCCAGCAGCGTCGGACGCCGAGGGGGTTACAATGAGCAGTTCTTC.

The rearrangement joins TRBV5-4 to TRBJ1-4; unclear D gene. V shed 0 bases and J shed 8 bases, with 8 bases lying between them. CDR3 length: 13 residues. Germline assignment: CDR1 SGHNT and CDR2 YYREEE (reference sequence). Here the CDR3 reads CASSLGIKEKLFF. CDR3 nucleotides: TGTGCCAGCAGCTTGGGAATCAAAGAAAAACTGTTTTTT.

As for this clone: The same CDR3 also results from other DNA sequences found in this sample. This chain connects TRBV4-3 to TRBJ2-1, with no clear D. The V end lost 1 base, the J end lost 8 bases, and 6 bases lay between the germline ends. This CDR3 region has 12 residues. CDR1 and CDR2 (germline): LGHNA, YSLEER. The CDR3 loop is CASSQGRDEQFF. For the CDR3, the DNA is TGCGCCAGCAGCCAAGGAAGGGATGAGCAGTTCTTC.

V gene TRBV27 combines with J gene TRBJ2-7; D tentatively fits TRBD1 or TRBD2 (7 bases each). The V and J ends lost 3 bases and 3 bases respectively, with 12 bases between them. CDR3 size: 14 residues. Germline CDR1 MNHEY, CDR2 SMNVEV (reference sequence). The CDR3 DNA reads as TGTGCCAGCAGTTTCAGGGGGGGGCACTACGAGCAGTACTTC. Protein sequence: CASSFRGGHYEQYF.

The chain carries TRBV28 and TRBJ1-4; possibly TRBD1 for D (5 bases). This CDR3 is built from 15 residues. V lost 3 bases to trimming and J lost 6 bases, with 14 bases between them. CDR1 is MDHEN and CDR2 is SYDVKM in the germline V gene. The CDR3 coding sequence is TGTGCCAGCAGTTTTTTAGGGGATAAGGATGAAAAACTGTTTTTT. It is translated as CASSFLGDKDEKLFF.

This chain connects TRBV10-2 to TRBJ1-1, with D perhaps matching TRBD1 (5 bases). The CDR3 sequence is 12 residues long. Trimming took 0 bases from V and 11 from J, leaving 10 bases between them. Germline CDR1 WSHSY, CDR2 SAAADI. CDR3 amino acids: CASSESGPQAFF. The CDR3 DNA reads as TGCGCCAGCAGTGAGTCGGGACCTCAGGCTTTCTTT.

V usage is TRBV7-9 and J usage is TRBJ2-7; D is possibly TRBD2 (5 bases). This CDR3 spans 15 amino acids. Deletions cut 4 bases from V and 2 bases from J, with 15 bases between. Germline lookup yields CDR1 SEHNR and CDR2 FQNEAQ (reference sequence). The CDR3 reads CASSSTDLPAYEQYF. The CDR3 DNA reads TGTGCCAGCAGCTCCACGGACTTACCGGCCTACGAGCAGTACTTC.

The chain recombines TRBV25-1 with TRBJ2-5; 10 nucleotides align to TRBD2. The CDR3 runs 13 residues. CDR1 MGHDK and CDR2 SYGVNS come from the germline V gene. V lost 8 bases to trimming and J lost 5 bases; unmatched junction nucleotides: 5. For the CDR3, the DNA is TGTGCCAGCGGACCTAGCGGGAGCGAGACCCAGTACTTC. Amino acid sequence: CASGPSGSETQYF.

The chain uses TRBV5-1 and TRBJ2-3; 7 bases fit TRBD2. The germline V gene has CDR1 SGHRS and CDR2 YFSETQ. After removal of 2 bases from V and 1 base from J, the junction contained 4 bases not matched to a gene. The CDR3 has 15 residues. The CDR3 sequence: CASSLGAGGTDTQYF. Written as DNA, the CDR3 is TGCGCCAGCAGCTTAGGGGCGGGAGGCACAGATACGCAGTATTTT.

The V and J genes are TRBV2 and TRBJ1-2, with unresolved D. Deletions cut 4 bases from V and 3 bases from J, with 15 bases between. Germline CDR1 and CDR2: SNHLY and FYNNEI. The CDR3 has 15 amino acids. The CDR3 region is CASSGRVPLYYGYTF. In nucleotides, the CDR3 is TGTGCCAGCAGTGGGAGGGTGCCATTATACTATGGCTACACCTTC.

The rearrangement joins TRBV27 to TRBJ2-7; D is perhaps TRBD2 (5 bases). V lost 5 bases and J 3 bases, leaving 11 bases between the germline ends. Germline V lookup: CDR1 MNHEY, CDR2 SMNVEV (reference sequence). The CDR3 loop spans 13 amino acids. DNA of the CDR3: TGTGCCAGCAGTGAGAGGGTCGGCTACGAGCAGTACTTC. Protein sequence: CASSERVGYEQYF.

The chain couples TRBV29-1 to TRBJ2-5, with D perhaps matching TRBD2 (6 bases). CDR3 size: 13 residues. Trimming took off 7 bases at V and 1 base at J, with 13 bases between the two ends. Per the germline V gene, CDR1 is SQVTM and CDR2 is ANQGSEA. DNA for the CDR3: TGCAGCGCCCTCCTGGGAGGCCAAGAGACCCAGTACTTC. Encoded protein: CSALLGGQETQYF.

V gene TRBV15 combines with J gene TRBJ2-3; 7 bases map to TRBD2. The CDR3 totals 18 residues. Per the germline V gene, CDR1 is LNHNV and CDR2 is YYDKDF (reference sequence). Germline trimming cut 5 bases from V and 1 base from J; bases unmatched to any gene: 15. CDR3 region: CATSYPPGLLHGTDTQYF. CDR3 sequence (DNA): TGTGCCACCAGCTACCCCCCGGGACTACTACACGGCACAGATACGCAGTATTTT. The whole variable domain, remainder taken from reference TRBV15 and TRBJ2-3, is DAMVIQNPRYQVTQFGKPVTLSCSQTLNHNVMYWYQQKSSQAPKLLFHYYDKDFNNEADTPDNFQSRRPNTSFCFLDIRSPGLGDTAMYLCATSYPPGLLHGTDTQYFGPGTRLTVL.

This chain connects TRBV7-3 to TRBJ2-1, with 11 bases aligning to TRBD2. Per the germline V gene, CDR1 is SGHTA and CDR2 is FQGTGA. Trimming at V came to 5 bases and at J to 6 bases, leaving 6 bases not matched to a gene. There are 15 residues in the CDR3. The CDR3 DNA follows: TGTGCCAGCAGCATACTAGCGGGAGTCCTCAATGAGCAGTTCTTC. This encodes CASSILAGVLNEQFF.

J is TRBJ1-1 and V is TRBV28; the D is unclear. The CDR3 totals 13 residues. Per the germline V gene, CDR1 is MDHEN and CDR2 is SYDVKM. V shed 6 bases and J shed 4 bases, with 12 bases lying between them. The CDR3 nucleotides are TGTGCCAGCAGCCGGATTTACGGCACTGAAGCTTTCTTT. This codes for CASSRIYGTEAFF.

V and J are TRBV27 and TRBJ2-7; D is possibly TRBD2 (5 bases). CDR1 and CDR2 from the germline V gene are MNHEY and SMNVEV (reference sequence). Trimming left V 0 bases short and J 2 bases short, with 14 bases between. This CDR3 region has 16 residues. This chain's CDR3 is CASSLSAGVPPYEQYF. The CDR3 DNA is TGTGCCAGCAGTTTATCTGCGGGCGTCCCCCCCTACGAGCAGTACTTC.

The chain recombines TRBV19 with TRBJ1-1; D may be TRBD1 (5 bases). The CDR3 sequence is 15 residues long. V was cut by 3 bases and J by 1 base, with 12 bases left in between. Germline V lookup: CDR1 LNHDA, CDR2 SQIVND (reference sequence). The CDR3 DNA is TGTGCCAGTAGTATCGGTGGACACACGAACACTGAAGCTTTCTTT. Translating it yields CASSIGGHTNTEAFF.